This TCR beta chain comes out of a study of graft-versus-host responses after intestinal transplantation. Trimming shortened V by 2 bases and J by 6 bases, and 8 bases separated the two germline ends. CDR1 and CDR2 (germline): SEHNR, FQNEAQ (reference sequence). The CDR3 is 12 amino acids. About this clone itself: Its specificity is not known.

Regarding the study as a whole: Patients with graft-donor T cell macrochimerism had high graft-versus-host to host-versus-graft clonal ratios in allografts. GvH clones appeared in recipient marrow, some first in ileum or blood.

Clones were read by immunoSEQ multiplex PCR, and TCRdb kept only the in-frame ones, dropping some. The sample includes some 100,000 clones, roughly 91% seen only once; the top ten take around 1.1%. This chain connects TRBV7-9 to TRBJ2-7; D not resolved. The sequence was collected from a human donor who was the organ donor for an intestinal transplant. The sample consisted of unstimulated CD8+ T cells sorted from spleen or lymph node cells, taken before transplant. CDR3 nucleotides: TGTGCCAGCAGCTTAATCCGAGGCGAGCAGTACTTC. It translates to CASSLIRGEQYF.